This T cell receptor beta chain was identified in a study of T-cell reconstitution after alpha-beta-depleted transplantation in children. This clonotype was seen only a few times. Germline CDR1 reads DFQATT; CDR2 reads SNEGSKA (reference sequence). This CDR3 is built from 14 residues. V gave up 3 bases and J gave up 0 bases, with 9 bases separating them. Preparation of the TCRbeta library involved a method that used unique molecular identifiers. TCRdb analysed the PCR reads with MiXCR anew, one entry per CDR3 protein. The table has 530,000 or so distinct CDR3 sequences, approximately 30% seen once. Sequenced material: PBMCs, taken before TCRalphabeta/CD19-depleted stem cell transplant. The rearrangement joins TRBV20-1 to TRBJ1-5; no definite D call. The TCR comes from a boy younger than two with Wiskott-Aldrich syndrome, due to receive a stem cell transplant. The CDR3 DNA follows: TGCAGTGCTAGGGAGGACGGTAGCAATCAGCCCCAGCATTTT. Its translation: CSAREDGSNQPQHF.